A single sample is the source of the 25 T cell receptor beta chains below, sequenced in a study of blood T cell repertoires in COVID-19. TCRdb's table, derived via immunoSEQ multiplex PCR, lists solely in-frame clones and lacks some. This sample carries some 6,600 clones, 89% of them seen once, and the ten largest clones take 8.5%. Sequencing used peripheral blood. Receptors were obtained from a human donor in a cohort sampled during active COVID-19. The donor label of this sample is uncertain.

The genes are TRBV6-5 and TRBJ2-3; D possibly corresponds to TRBD1 (6 bases). V was cut by 11 bases and J by 0 bases, with 6 bases left in between. CDR3 length: 11 amino acids. Germline V gives CDR1 MNHEY, CDR2 SVGAGI. CDR3 DNA: TGTGCCGGGGGCAGCACAGATACGCAGTATTTT. It specifies CAGGSTDTQYF.

The V gene is TRBV18, the J gene TRBJ1-4; a possible D gene is TRBD1 (6 bases). The germline V gene encodes CDR1 KGHSH and CDR2 LQKENI. CDR3 length equals 17 residues. V was cut by 3 bases and J by 1 base, with 15 bases left in between. This chain's CDR3 is CASSPPQGSVTNEKLFF. Here the CDR3 DNA reads TGTGCCAGCTCACCTCCCCAGGGGAGCGTAACTAATGAAAAACTGTTTTTT.

The rearrangement links TRBV6-5 to TRBJ1-1, with unresolved D. CDR3 length equals 13 residues. V lost 6 bases to trimming and J lost 4 bases, with 12 bases between them. Germline CDR1 MNHEY, CDR2 SVGAGI. The CDR3 sequence is CASRNEGVTEAFF. DNA for the CDR3: TGTGCCAGCAGAAATGAGGGTGTCACTGAAGCTTTCTTT.

V and J are TRBV28 and TRBJ1-1; D might be TRBD1 (6 bases). There are 16 residues in the CDR3. Trimming pared 3 bases from V and 0 bases from J, leaving 14 bases between. CDR1 and CDR2 from the germline V gene are MDHEN and SYDVKM. This CDR3 is CASSFSGGLLNTEAFF. CDR3 nucleotide sequence: TGTGCCAGCAGTTTTTCCGGGGGGCTGTTGAACACTGAAGCTTTCTTT.

This sequence joins TRBV4-1 and TRBJ1-6; TRBD1 might be the D (5 bases). Germline lookup yields CDR1 MGHRA and CDR2 YSYEKL. The CDR3 consists of 15 residues. V shed 1 base and J shed 10 bases, with 14 bases lying between them. CDR3 sequence: CASSQGGGRESPLHF. CDR3 nucleotides: TGCGCCAGCAGCCAAGGGGGGGGAAGGGAATCACCCCTCCACTTT.

The J gene is TRBJ2-5, the V gene TRBV5-1; a weak D match, TRBD1 (5 bases). Trimming shortened V by 2 bases and J by 5 bases, and 13 bases separated the two germline ends. CDR3 length equals 14 residues. CDR1 and CDR2 from the germline V gene are SGHRS and YFSETQ. The DNA for the CDR3 is TGCGCCAGCAGCTTTCTAGGGGCTGGGGAGACCCAGTACTTC. Translating it yields CASSFLGAGETQYF.

This chain uses TRBV9 with TRBJ2-6; 7 nucleotides align to TRBD1. J lost 0 bases, V lost 3 bases, and 9 bases had no gene match. The CDR3 is made up of 18 amino acids. The V gene's germline CDR1 is SGDLS and CDR2 YYNGEE. CDR3 residues: CASSDDREPVSGANVLTF. Here the CDR3 DNA reads TGTGCCAGCAGCGACGACAGGGAGCCCGTCTCTGGGGCCAACGTCCTGACTTTC. The variable domain in full, with the rest retrieved from reference TRBV9 and TRBJ2-6, is DSGVTQTPKHLITATGQRVTLRCSPRSGDLSVYWYQQSLDQGLQFLIQYYNGEERAKGNILERFSAQQFPDLHSELNLSSLELGDSALYFCASSDDREPVSGANVLTFGAGSRLTVL.

This clone was found a few times. This chain joins TRBV24-1 and TRBJ2-7; no firm D call. The V gene's germline CDR1 is KGHDR and CDR2 SFDVKD. The CDR3 loop spans 13 amino acids. V was cut by 2 bases and J by 3 bases, with 7 bases left in between. In DNA form, the CDR3 reads TGTGCCACCAGTGATTCAGAACGCTACGAGCAGTACTTC. Amino acid sequence: CATSDSERYEQYF.

The chain couples TRBV10-3 to TRBJ2-5; 9 bases map to TRBD2. Trimming cost V 4 bases and J 5 bases; bases outside gene matches: 2. The CDR3 consists of 13 residues. Germline values: CDR1 ENHRY, CDR2 SYGVKD. In nucleotides, the CDR3 is TGTGCCATCAGTGGGACTAGCGTGGAGACCCAGTACTTC. It codes for CAISGTSVETQYF.

CDR3 region: CASSDRDRGLEQYF. The CDR3 nucleotides are TGTGCCAGCAGCGACCGGGACAGGGGCCTCGAGCAGTACTTC. The V and J genes are TRBV9 and TRBJ2-7; 10 nucleotides match TRBD1. J lost 6 bases, V lost 3 bases, and 6 bases had no gene match. The CDR3 is 14 amino acids. Germline-derived CDR1 and CDR2 are SGDLS and YYNGEE. The variable domain in full, with the rest retrieved from reference TRBV9 and TRBJ2-7, is DSGVTQTPKHLITATGQRVTLRCSPRSGDLSVYWYQQSLDQGLQFLIQYYNGEERAKGNILERFSAQQFPDLHSELNLSSLELGDSALYFCASSDRDRGLEQYFGPGTRLTVT.

The chain has TRBV10-3 and TRBJ2-3, with TRBD1 matching over 8 bases. The CDR3 is made up of 12 amino acids. CDR1 is ENHRY, CDR2 SYGVKD, per germline. With V trimmed by 11 bases and J by 3 bases, 4 bases remained unmatched. The CDR3 sequence is CASTGETDTQYF. The CDR3 DNA is TGTGCCTCGACAGGGGAGACAGATACGCAGTATTTT.

The chain joins TRBV7-9 to TRBJ2-3; 8 nucleotides match TRBD2. Germline trimming cut 5 bases from V and 2 bases from J; bases unmatched to any gene: 9. This CDR3 has 16 residues. From germline, CDR1 is SEHNR and CDR2 FQNEAQ (reference sequence). The CDR3 bases are TGTGCCAGCAGCGGCCCCGGGGGGGCCTTCACAGATACGCAGTATTTT. Translation gives CASSGPGGAFTDTQYF.

This chain joins TRBV18 and TRBJ2-7; no reliable D call. CDR3 length: 14 residues. The germline V gene has CDR1 KGHSH and CDR2 LQKENI. Between the trimmed V and J ends, which lost 3 bases and 2 bases, there was a span of 11 bases. The CDR3 bases are TGTGCCAGCTCACCCATGGCAGGTCCCTACGAGCAGTACTTC. Its protein is CASSPMAGPYEQYF.

This clone was counted once. This rearrangement joins TRBV3-1 (or the pseudogene TRBV3-2) to TRBJ1-1; D not resolved. Germline V lookup: CDR1 LGHDT, CDR2 YNNKEL (reference sequence). The CDR3 contains 14 residues. V dropped 0 bases and J dropped 1 base, with 6 bases sitting between them. CDR3 amino acids: CASSQEQQNTEAFF. In nucleotides, the CDR3 is TGTGCCAGCAGCCAAGAACAGCAGAACACTGAAGCTTTCTTT.

The chain has TRBV6-5 and TRBJ1-2, with 7 positions matching TRBD1. The germline gives CDR1 MNHEY, CDR2 SVGAGI. Losses at the gene ends were 7 bases for V and 3 bases for J; bases not matched to a gene: 11. This CDR3 has 15 residues. The CDR3 region has the DNA TGTGCCAGCAAATCTCCTAGGACAGGCCACTATGGCTACACCTTC. Protein sequence: CASKSPRTGHYGYTF.

For the CDR3, the DNA is TGTGCCAGCAGCTCGGCGAGGGGGCGCGTGAACACTGAAGCTTTCTTT. This translates into CASSSARGRVNTEAFF. The chain joins TRBV11-2 to TRBJ1-1, with 7 bases aligning to TRBD1. This CDR3 contains 16 residues. The trim removed 4 bases at V and 0 bases at J, leaving 8 bases unmatched. CDR1 is SGHAT, CDR2 FQNNGV, per germline.

The chain has TRBV6-6 and TRBJ2-7; 7 bases match TRBD1. After removal of 6 bases from V and 3 bases from J, the junction contained 2 bases not matched to a gene. The CDR3 totals 12 residues. Germline V gives CDR1 MNHNY, CDR2 SVGAGI (reference sequence). DNA for the CDR3: TGTGCCAGCAGGGGACAGAGCTACGAGCAGTACTTC. Translating gives CASRGQSYEQYF.

The V gene is TRBV2, the J gene TRBJ1-1; 8 bases agree with TRBD1. Germline V lookup: CDR1 SNHLY, CDR2 FYNNEI. V lost 8 bases to trimming and J lost 0 bases; unmatched junction nucleotides: 5. This CDR3 has 14 amino acids. The CDR3 sequence is CASSRDRMNTEAFF. CDR3 nucleotides: TGTGCCAGCTCAAGGGACAGGATGAACACTGAAGCTTTCTTT.

This clone showed up just once. The J gene is TRBJ1-1, the V gene TRBV20-1, with TRBD1 matching 8 bases. With 6 bases clipped from V and 14 bases from J, the junction kept 11 bases outside the gene matches. There are 11 residues in the CDR3. Germline V gene data show CDR1 as DFQATT and CDR2 as SNEGSKA (reference sequence). CDR3 protein: CSAAPGGGVFF. The CDR3 DNA follows: TGCAGTGCCGCCCCAGGGGGCGGCGTGTTCTTT.

The chain combines TRBV2 with TRBJ2-7; 7 bases match TRBD1. The CDR3 totals 15 residues. Germline values: CDR1 SNHLY, CDR2 FYNNEI. J lost 0 bases, V lost 8 bases, and 10 bases had no gene match. CDR3 sequence (DNA): TGTGCCAGCGAATCCGCCAGGGACAGCTCCTACGAGCAGTACTTC. This encodes CASESARDSSYEQYF.

The CDR3 DNA reads TGTGCCAGCAGCTTAGCTCTGGGGCTGAACACTGAAGCTTTCTTT. This codes for CASSLALGLNTEAFF. J is TRBJ1-1 and V is TRBV5-6; possible D gene TRBD1, 5 bases. The CDR3 extends over 15 amino acids. Trimming took 2 bases from V and 0 from J, leaving 11 bases between them. Germline loops: CDR1 SGHDT, CDR2 YYEEEE. Supplemented by reference TRBV5-6 and TRBJ1-1, the full variable domain reads DAGVTQSPTHLIKTRGQQVTLRCSPKSGHDTVSWYQQALGQGPQFIFQYYEEEERQRGNFPDRFSGHQFPNYSSELNVNALLLGDSALYLCASSLALGLNTEAFFGQGTRLTVV.

The chain is built from TRBV28 and TRBJ1-3, with TRBD1 as a possible D gene (6 bases). The germline V gene encodes CDR1 MDHEN and CDR2 SYDVKM. The V and J ends lost 3 bases and 0 bases respectively, with 27 bases between them. This CDR3 comprises 21 residues. This chain's CDR3 is CASSFLKGDGRNPSSGNTIYF. Here the CDR3 DNA reads TGTGCCAGCAGTTTCCTGAAGGGGGACGGCAGAAATCCTTCCTCTGGAAACACCATATATTTT.

This clone has only a few counts. The CDR3 coding sequence is TGTGCCAGCAGCTCGGGACAGGGGGCCTTCTACGAGCAGTACTTC. This translates into CASSSGQGAFYEQYF. This rearrangement joins TRBV7-9 to TRBJ2-7; the match to TRBD1 covers 12 bases. The germline V gene encodes CDR1 SEHNR and CDR2 FQNEAQ (reference sequence). V lost 4 bases, J lost 3 bases, and 4 bases stayed unmatched. The CDR3 covers 15 residues.

This chain connects TRBV30 to TRBJ2-7, with D possibly being TRBD1 (5 bases). This CDR3 comprises 12 residues. Germline CDR1 and CDR2: GTSNPN and SVGIG (reference sequence). V gave up 0 bases and J gave up 5 bases, with 8 bases separating them. The CDR3 sequence: CAWSVSGNEQYF. CDR3 nucleotide sequence: TGTGCCTGGAGTGTATCAGGGAACGAGCAGTACTTC.

V gene TRBV19 combines with J gene TRBJ1-4; D is possibly TRBD1 (5 bases). The CDR3 sequence is 13 residues long. V shed 9 bases and J shed 3 bases, with 11 bases lying between them. CDR1 and CDR2 from the germline V gene are LNHDA and SQIVND (reference sequence). The CDR3 coding sequence is TGTGCCAGCCACCAGGGTGCTAATGAAAAACTGTTTTTT. This codes for CASHQGANEKLFF.